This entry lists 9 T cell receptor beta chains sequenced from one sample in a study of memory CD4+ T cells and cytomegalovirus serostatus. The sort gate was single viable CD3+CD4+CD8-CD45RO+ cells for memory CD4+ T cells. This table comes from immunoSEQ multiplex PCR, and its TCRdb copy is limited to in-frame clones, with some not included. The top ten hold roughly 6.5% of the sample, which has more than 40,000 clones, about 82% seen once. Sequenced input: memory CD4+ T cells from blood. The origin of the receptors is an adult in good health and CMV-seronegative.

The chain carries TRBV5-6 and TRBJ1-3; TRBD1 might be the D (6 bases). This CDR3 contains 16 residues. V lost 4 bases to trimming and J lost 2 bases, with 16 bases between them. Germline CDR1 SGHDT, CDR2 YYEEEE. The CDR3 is CASSGGWVNPGNTIYF. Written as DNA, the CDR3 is TGTGCCAGCAGCGGGGGCTGGGTTAATCCTGGAAACACCATATATTTT.

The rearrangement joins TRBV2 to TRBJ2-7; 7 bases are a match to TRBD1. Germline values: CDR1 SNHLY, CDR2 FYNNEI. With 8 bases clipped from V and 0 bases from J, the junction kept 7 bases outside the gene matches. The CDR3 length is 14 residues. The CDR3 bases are TGTGCCAGCCACCTAGACAGGGTCTCCTACGAGCAGTACTTC. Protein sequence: CASHLDRVSYEQYF.

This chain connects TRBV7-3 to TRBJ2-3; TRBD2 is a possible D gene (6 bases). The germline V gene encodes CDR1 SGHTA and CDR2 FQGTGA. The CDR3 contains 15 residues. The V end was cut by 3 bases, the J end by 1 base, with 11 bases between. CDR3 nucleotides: TGTGCCAGCAGCTTGGCGTCGGGAGGCACAGATACGCAGTATTTT. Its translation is CASSLASGGTDTQYF.

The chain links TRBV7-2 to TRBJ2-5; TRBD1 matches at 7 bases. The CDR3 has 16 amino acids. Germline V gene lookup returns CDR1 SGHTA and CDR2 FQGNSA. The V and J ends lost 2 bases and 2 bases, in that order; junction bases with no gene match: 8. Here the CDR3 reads CASSLNGGQQQETQYF. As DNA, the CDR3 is TGTGCCAGCAGCTTAAATGGGGGACAGCAACAAGAGACCCAGTACTTC.

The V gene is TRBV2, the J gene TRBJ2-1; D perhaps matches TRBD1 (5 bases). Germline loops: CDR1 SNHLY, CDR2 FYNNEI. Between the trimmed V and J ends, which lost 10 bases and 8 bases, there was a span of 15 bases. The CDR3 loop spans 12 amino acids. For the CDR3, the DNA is TGTGCCATTTGGCAGGGCCGGGATGAGCAGTTCTTC. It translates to CAIWQGRDEQFF.

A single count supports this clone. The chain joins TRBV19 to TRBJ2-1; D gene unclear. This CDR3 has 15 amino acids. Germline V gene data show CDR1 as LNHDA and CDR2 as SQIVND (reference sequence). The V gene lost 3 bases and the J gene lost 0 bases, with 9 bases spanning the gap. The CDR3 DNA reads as TGTGCCAGTAGTATGGGCAGAAACTCCTACAATGAGCAGTTCTTC. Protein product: CASSMGRNSYNEQFF.

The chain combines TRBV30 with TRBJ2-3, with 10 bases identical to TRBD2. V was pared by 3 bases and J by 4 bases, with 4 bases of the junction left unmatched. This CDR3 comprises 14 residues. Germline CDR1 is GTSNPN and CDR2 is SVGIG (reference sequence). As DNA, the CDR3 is TGTGCCTGGAGGCTAGCGGGAGCGTCAGATACGCAGTATTTT. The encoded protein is CAWRLAGASDTQYF.

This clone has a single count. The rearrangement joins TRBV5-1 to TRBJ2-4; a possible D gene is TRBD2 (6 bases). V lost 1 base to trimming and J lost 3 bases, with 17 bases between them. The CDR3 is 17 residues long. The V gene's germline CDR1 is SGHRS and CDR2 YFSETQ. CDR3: CASSLSGLQGGKNIQYF. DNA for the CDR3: TGCGCCAGCAGCTTGTCGGGCCTGCAGGGAGGCAAAAACATTCAGTACTTC.

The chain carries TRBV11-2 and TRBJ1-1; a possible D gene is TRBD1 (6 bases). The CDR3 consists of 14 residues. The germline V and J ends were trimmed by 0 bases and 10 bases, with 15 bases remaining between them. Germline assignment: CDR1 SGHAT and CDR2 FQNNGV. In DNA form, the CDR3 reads TGTGCCAGCAGCTTAGATCGACAGGCGGGGAGAGCTTTCTTT. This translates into CASSLDRQAGRAFF.